A single sample is the source of the 5 T cell receptor beta chains below, sequenced in a study of cytomegalovirus exposure and HLA in healthy donors. This PCR relied on a set of 60 Vbeta primers and 13 Jbeta primers. Method: immunoSEQ multiplex PCR; TCRdb's copy keeps in-frame clones and lacks some. The sample consists of hundreds of thousands of clones, 70% to 90% of them appearing once. Sequences were obtained from PBMCs. These receptors came from a man in his thirties or forties in good health and CMV-seronegative.

V gene TRBV7-3 combines with J gene TRBJ1-1, with 8 bases fitting TRBD1. CDR3 length: 14 amino acids. The germline CDR1 and CDR2 sequences are SGHTA and FQGTGA. J lost 7 bases, V lost 5 bases, and 9 bases had no gene match. CDR3 DNA sequence: TGTGCCAGCAGCCCGGTTCCCGGGACAGGTGAAGCTTTCTTT. Its translation is CASSPVPGTGEAFF.

This chain links TRBV28 with TRBJ2-5; 8 positions agree with TRBD2. CDR3 length: 16 amino acids. Trimming cost V 2 bases and J 1 base; bases outside gene matches: 6. Germline CDR1 reads MDHEN; CDR2 reads SYDVKM. The CDR3 loop reads CASSLPFSGAQETQYF. Here the CDR3 DNA reads TGTGCCAGCAGTTTACCCTTTAGCGGGGCCCAAGAGACCCAGTACTTC.

The V and J genes are TRBV19 and TRBJ2-7, with D perhaps matching TRBD2 (5 bases). This CDR3 region has 13 residues. Deletions cut 3 bases from V and 7 bases from J, with 13 bases between. From germline, CDR1 is LNHDA and CDR2 SQIVND (reference sequence). In nucleotides, the CDR3 is TGTGCCAGTAGTATCGACGGGGAATTGGAGCAGTACTTC. Its translation: CASSIDGELEQYF.

This clone was found a few times. The chain combines TRBV5-1 with TRBJ2-1; 9 bases match TRBD2. The CDR3 extends over 15 amino acids. The ends lost 0 bases at V and 7 bases at J; junction bases unmatched: 5. Germline V gene data show CDR1 as SGHRS and CDR2 as YFSETQ. Written as DNA, the CDR3 is TGCGCCAGCAGCTTGGGGACTAGCGCCCAGAATGAGCAGTTCTTC. Its protein product is CASSLGTSAQNEQFF.

This clone was observed a single time. The CDR3 bases are TGTGCCAGCAGACTCCAGGGCTCTGGAAACACCATATATTTT. Protein: CASRLQGSGNTIYF. The chain couples TRBV28 to TRBJ1-3; possible D gene TRBD1, 5 bases. The CDR3 has 14 residues. Trimming took 6 bases from V and 0 from J, leaving 9 bases between them. The V gene's germline CDR1 is MDHEN and CDR2 SYDVKM.